This T cell receptor beta chain was recovered during a study of CD8+CD57+ T cells in acquired aplastic anemia. The overall study: Healthy donors had, on average, approximately 9.9 million reads for their CD4+ cells.

With regard to this clonotype: Its cognate antigen is unknown.

TCR beta VDJ and CDR3 profiling used genomic DNA as template. TCRdb reanalysed the reads using MiXCR and keeps one entry per CDR3 protein. This sample carries about 110,000 distinct CDR3 sequences, 51% of them seen once, and the ten largest clones take roughly 34%. Whole-study results and caveats: Patients and controls had in common 25 to 30 CD8+ CDR3 sequences. Patients did not significantly differ from controls in CD8+ Simpson's diversity.

Sequencing input: sorted CD4+, CD8+, or CD8+CD57+ T cells (not recorded which) from PBMCs. The source of this sequence is a human donor in good health, serving as a control.

CDR3 loop: CASSQATGNQPQHF. Written as DNA, the CDR3 is TGTGCCAGCAGCCAAGCGACAGGGAATCAGCCCCAGCATTTT. The J gene is TRBJ1-5, the V gene TRBV7-8, with TRBD1 matching 7 bases. From germline, CDR1 is SGHVS and CDR2 FQNEAQ. Trimming at V came to 5 bases and at J to 4 bases, leaving 5 bases not matched to a gene. There are 14 residues in the CDR3.